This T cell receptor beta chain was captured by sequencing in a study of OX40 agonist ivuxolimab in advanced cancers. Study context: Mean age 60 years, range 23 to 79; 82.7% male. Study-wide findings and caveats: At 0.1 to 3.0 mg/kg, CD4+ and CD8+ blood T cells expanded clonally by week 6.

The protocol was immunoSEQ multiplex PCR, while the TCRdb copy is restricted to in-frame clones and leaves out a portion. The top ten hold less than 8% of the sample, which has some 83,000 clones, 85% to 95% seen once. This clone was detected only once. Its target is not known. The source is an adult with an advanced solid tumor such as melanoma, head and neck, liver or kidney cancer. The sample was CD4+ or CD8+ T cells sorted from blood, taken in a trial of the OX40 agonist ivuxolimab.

The CDR3 DNA sequence: TGTGCCAGTAGGTCGACAGGCATGAACACTGAAGCTTTCTTT. This gives the protein CASRSTGMNTEAFF. V gene TRBV19 combines with J gene TRBJ1-1, with a weak D call TRBD1 (6 bases). Per the germline V gene, CDR1 is LNHDA and CDR2 is SQIVND (reference sequence). The CDR3 is 14 residues long. The germline V and J ends were trimmed by 6 bases and 0 bases, with 11 bases remaining between them.